The 31 T cell receptor beta chains below all came from one sample that was sequenced in a study of blood T cells in healthy people across ages. With a J-beta primer mix and a sample-barcoded 5' primer, a second PCR ran 7 to 11 cycles. TCRdb reanalysed the 5' RACE reads using MiXCR and keeps one entry per CDR3 protein. This table holds about 780,000 distinct CDR3 sequences, 62% found once. The sample comprised blood. The receptors come from a man aged 30 to 45 in good health.

The chain is built from TRBV7-8 and TRBJ2-1; 14 bases are shared with TRBD2. The end of the DNA is better explained by TRBJ2-7, so the J call may be wrong. CDR3 length: 14 amino acids. Germline CDR1 SGHVS, CDR2 FQNEAQ. The CDR3 here is CASSSGLAGAEQYF. In nucleotides, the CDR3 is TGTGCCAGCAGCTCGGGACTAGCGGGGGCTGAGCAGTACTTC.

This clonotype has at least ten counts. The chain joins TRBV4-2 to TRBJ2-1, with 9 bases lining up with TRBD2. With 4 bases clipped from V and 7 bases from J, the junction kept 8 bases outside the gene matches. The CDR3 length is 15 residues. Germline CDR1 is LGHNA and CDR2 is YNFKEQ. As DNA, the CDR3 is TGTGCCAGCAGCCCCATAGCGGGGGCGGGAAATGAGCAGTTCTTC. This translates into CASSPIAGAGNEQFF.

This rearrangement joins TRBV5-1 to TRBJ2-5; 11 bases align to TRBD2. Per germline, CDR1 SGHRS and CDR2 YFSETQ. V shed 0 bases and J 5 bases; nucleotides not matched to a gene: 3. The CDR3 has 15 amino acids. CDR3 protein: CASSLGGLAVETQYF. The CDR3 DNA sequence: TGCGCCAGCAGCTTGGGGGGACTAGCGGTTGAGACCCAGTACTTC.

The rearrangement links TRBV6-6 to TRBJ2-2; TRBD2 is a possible D gene (7 bases). The CDR3 sequence is 14 residues long. Trimming left V 7 bases short and J 1 base short, with 10 bases between. Germline-derived CDR1 and CDR2 are MNHNY and SVGAGI (reference sequence). CDR3 sequence: CASIGGQNTGELFF. The CDR3 nucleotides are TGTGCCAGCATCGGGGGGCAGAACACCGGGGAGCTGTTTTTT.

J is TRBJ1-2 and V is TRBV6-2 or TRBV6-3, with D maybe TRBD1 (5 bases). The CDR3 totals 14 residues. Trimming cost V 0 bases and J 4 bases, with 9 bases left between them. Per germline, CDR1 MNHEY and CDR2 SVGEGT. The CDR3 coding sequence is TGTGCCAGCAGTTACTCGCAGGGAGGCTATGGCTACACCTTC. This sequence encodes CASSYSQGGYGYTF.

This rearrangement joins TRBV30 to TRBJ2-3; no clear D gene. With 2 bases removed from V and 4 bases from J, the gap between germline ends came to 10 bases. Germline CDR1 is GTSNPN and CDR2 is SVGIG (reference sequence). This CDR3 spans 13 amino acids. CDR3 region: CAWSLGLADTQYF. Written as DNA, the CDR3 is TGTGCCTGGAGTCTCGGGCTGGCAGATACGCAGTATTTT.

This clonotype has just a few counts. V and J are TRBV27 and TRBJ2-4; D is perhaps TRBD1 (5 bases). The CDR3 length is 17 residues. V was shortened by 2 bases and J by 0 bases, with 14 bases between the two germline ends. The V gene's germline CDR1 is MNHEY and CDR2 SMNVEV (reference sequence). CDR3: CASSLGAAYLAKNIQYF. CDR3 bases: TGTGCCAGCAGTTTAGGGGCCGCTTATCTAGCCAAAAACATTCAGTACTTC.

This chain uses TRBV6-6 with TRBJ2-1; 11 bases match TRBD2. V lost 6 bases, J lost 14 bases, and 12 bases stayed unmatched. CDR3 length: 14 residues. Germline values: CDR1 MNHNY, CDR2 SVGAGI (reference sequence). CDR3 in DNA: TGTGCCAGCAGGGCTAGCGGGGGGCTCTTAACGGAGTTCTTC. It encodes CASRASGGLLTEFF.

This sequence joins TRBV5-8 and TRBJ2-7, with D unclear. V shed 0 bases and J shed 3 bases, with 13 bases lying between them. This CDR3 has 15 residues. The germline gives CDR1 SGHTS, CDR2 YDEGEE. The CDR3: CASSLGSTVLYEQYF. CDR3 DNA: TGTGCCAGCAGCTTGGGATCCACAGTCCTCTACGAGCAGTACTTC.

This chain's CDR3 is CASRPDRLFYEQYF. The CDR3 DNA reads TGTGCCAGCAGACCCGACAGGTTGTTCTACGAGCAGTACTTC. The chain uses TRBV6-2 or TRBV6-3 and TRBJ2-4, with a weak D call TRBD1 (6 bases). The closer fit of TRBJ2-7 to the DNA end suggests the J call may be wrong. CDR3 length: 14 residues. The V gene's germline CDR1 is MNHEY and CDR2 SVGEGT.

This chain connects TRBV5-1 to TRBJ2-1; 7 bases fit TRBD1. V dropped 4 bases and J dropped 2; count of bases not matched to a gene: 3. The CDR3 contains 14 residues. From germline, CDR1 is SGHRS and CDR2 YFSETQ. This chain's CDR3 is CASSRGPAYNEQFF. CDR3 coding DNA: TGCGCCAGCAGCAGGGGGCCCGCCTACAATGAGCAGTTCTTC. Full variable domain (missing parts from reference TRBV5-1 and TRBJ2-1): KAGVTQTPRYLIKTRGQQVTLSCSPISGHRSVSWYQQTPGQGLQFLFEYFSETQRNKGNFPGRFSGRQFSNSRSEMNVSTLELGDSALYLCASSRGPAYNEQFFGPGTRLTVL.

There are a few counts of this clonotype. The V call is TRBV25-1, the J call TRBJ2-6; TRBD1 agrees at 8 bases. V shed 3 bases, J shed 0 bases, and the junction held 7 bases outside the gene matches. Looked up from germline, CDR1 is MGHDK and CDR2 is SYGVNS. The CDR3 is 18 amino acids. Here the CDR3 DNA reads TGTGCCAGCAGTGACCCAGGGACAGGCTACTCTGGGGCCAACGTCCTGACTTTC. Translating gives CASSDPGTGYSGANVLTF.

Worth noting for this clonotype: The junction shows a germline mismatch at one end, possibly a read error. This chain links TRBV7-8 with TRBJ2-6, with 9 bases lining up with TRBD2. The CDR3 is 19 amino acids. Germline assignment: CDR1 SGHVS and CDR2 FQNEAQ. The chain's CDR3 is CASSSAPGLASSGANILTF. The CDR3 coding sequence is TGTGCCAGCAGCTCTGCTCCGGGACTAGCAAGCTCTGGGGCCAACATCCTGACTTTC.

The chain combines TRBV7-2 with TRBJ1-5; D unclear. Trimming shortened V by 5 bases and J by 10 bases, and 18 bases separated the two germline ends. The CDR3 length is 14 residues. The germline gives CDR1 SGHTA, CDR2 FQGNSA. DNA for the CDR3: TGTGCCAGCAGCGTAGATCCTCGCAGCGATCCCCAGCATTTT. This codes for CASSVDPRSDPQHF.

The V and J genes are TRBV12-3 or TRBV12-4 and TRBJ2-1, with TRBD2 as a possible D gene (6 bases). The CDR3 sequence is 15 residues long. V gave up 2 bases and J gave up 6 bases, with 14 bases separating them. In DNA, the CDR3 is TGTGCCAGCAGTTTAAAGGCTCTAGCGCTCAATGAGCAGTTCTTC. Translating gives CASSLKALALNEQFF.

The genes are TRBV19 and TRBJ2-3, with 9 bases aligning to TRBD2. V shed 3 bases, J shed 7 bases, and the junction held 14 bases outside the gene matches. The CDR3 extends over 17 amino acids. Germline-derived CDR1 and CDR2 are LNHDA and SQIVND (reference sequence). CDR3 region: CASSMSGGLTTTYTQYF. CDR3 DNA sequence: TGTGCCAGTAGTATGAGCGGGGGGCTTACCACCACGTATACGCAGTATTTT.

The DNA of the CDR3 is TGTGCCAGCAGTTTATGGGGGCTCTCCTACGAGCAGTACTTC. Amino acid sequence: CASSLWGLSYEQYF. The rearrangement links TRBV28 to TRBJ2-7; weak D call: TRBD1 (5 bases). Looked up from germline, CDR1 is MDHEN and CDR2 is SYDVKM. Trimming shortened V by 0 bases and J by 0 bases, and 6 bases separated the two germline ends. CDR3 length: 14 amino acids.

The chain employs TRBV12-3 or TRBV12-4 and TRBJ1-5; D may be TRBD1 (5 bases). V lost 9 bases to trimming and J lost 3 bases, with 15 bases between them. This CDR3 comprises 14 residues. CDR3 sequence: CASRDDSLNQPQHF. CDR3 nucleotides: TGTGCCAGTCGAGACGACAGCCTCAATCAGCCCCAGCATTTT.

This clonotype has more than one count but fewer than ten. The CDR3, as DNA: TGTGCCAGCAGCTTAGGACGGGCTGCCTACAATGAGCAGTTCTTC. Protein product: CASSLGRAAYNEQFF. The chain carries TRBV7-3 and TRBJ2-1, with D uncertain. This CDR3 region has 15 residues. V lost 2 bases, J lost 2 bases, and 10 bases lay in between. Germline V CDR1 and CDR2: SGHTA, FQGTGA.

The genes are TRBV11-2 and TRBJ2-3; D unclear. V shed 5 bases and J shed 2 bases, with 14 bases lying between them. Looked up from germline, CDR1 is SGHAT and CDR2 is FQNNGV. The length of the CDR3 is 15 residues. The CDR3 loop is CASSQETISTDTQYF. In nucleotides, the CDR3 is TGTGCCAGCAGCCAAGAGACGATCTCCACAGATACGCAGTATTTT.

The V and J genes are TRBV4-3 and TRBJ2-1; 12 nucleotides agree with TRBD2. Germline V gene sequence: CDR1 LGHNA, CDR2 YSLEER. The length of the CDR3 is 16 residues. The J segment lost 4 bases and the V segment lost 5 bases, leaving 6 bases of the junction unmatched. The CDR3 loop is CASSLETSGRYNEQFF. In nucleotides, the CDR3 is TGCGCCAGCAGCTTGGAAACTAGCGGGAGGTACAATGAGCAGTTCTTC.

V gene TRBV3-1 combines with J gene TRBJ1-2, with a tentative D call TRBD1 (6 bases). The V end was cut by 1 base, the J end by 0 bases, with 15 bases between. From germline, CDR1 is LGHDT and CDR2 YNNKEL (reference sequence). This CDR3 has 17 residues. CDR3 loop: CASSQVHTGRANYGYTF. The CDR3 DNA reads TGTGCCAGCAGCCAAGTTCATACAGGGAGAGCTAACTATGGCTACACCTTC. The whole variable domain, filled in from reference TRBV3-1 and TRBJ1-2, reads DTAVSQTPKYLVTQMGNDKSIKCEQNLGHDTMYWYKQDSKKFLKIMFSYNNKELIINETVPNRFSPKSPDKAHLNLHINSLELGDSAVYFCASSQVHTGRANYGYTFGSGTRLTVV.

The rearrangement uses TRBV12-3 or TRBV12-4 and TRBJ2-6; D is unclear. The CDR3 has 15 amino acids. The V gene lost 1 base and the J gene lost 3 bases, with 7 bases spanning the gap. In DNA, the CDR3 is TGTGCCAGCAGTTTAGGGACCCTTGGGGCCAACGTCCTGACTTTC. Translation: CASSLGTLGANVLTF.

This clonotype was counted a single time. This chain links TRBV28 with TRBJ1-6; no clear D gene. This CDR3 has 13 amino acids. Germline-derived CDR1 and CDR2 are MDHEN and SYDVKM. V gave up 11 bases and J gave up 7 bases, with 15 bases separating them. The CDR3 is CAAGSGENSPLHF. Here the CDR3 DNA reads TGTGCCGCCGGATCGGGAGAGAATTCACCCCTCCACTTT.

This chain joins TRBV4-3 and TRBJ2-5; D is perhaps TRBD2 (5 bases). Near its end, the DNA agrees better with TRBJ2-7, so the J call may be wrong. The CDR3 extends over 13 amino acids. Germline values: CDR1 LGHNA, CDR2 YSLEER. The CDR3 DNA follows: TGCGCCAGCAGCCTGGAAAAAGGGAGCGAGCAGTACTTC. Its translation is CASSLEKGSEQYF.

The chain links TRBV4-3 to TRBJ2-7; TRBD1 agrees at 7 bases. Trimming took 0 bases from V and 4 from J; bases not matched to a gene: 6. CDR3 size: 15 residues. Germline V gene lookup returns CDR1 LGHNA and CDR2 YSLEER. CDR3 coding DNA: TGCGCCAGCAGCCAAGATTGGGACAGCCAATACGAGCAGTACTTC. This translates into CASSQDWDSQYEQYF.

The V and J genes are TRBV20-1 and TRBJ2-4, with D tentatively TRBD2 (5 bases). The J call is in doubt because the DNA end fits TRBJ2-5 better. The germline V gene encodes CDR1 DFQATT and CDR2 SNEGSKA (reference sequence). CDR3 length: 16 residues. In nucleotides, the CDR3 is TGCAGTGCTCTTAAATCAGCGGTGAGAGATGGAGAGACCCAGTACTTC. Its protein is CSALKSAVRDGETQYF.

This clonotype appeared a few times. The rearrangement links TRBV29-1 to TRBJ2-3; D is unclear. Germline V gene lookup returns CDR1 SQVTM and CDR2 ANQGSEA. The CDR3 length is 12 residues. The V end lost 3 bases, the J end lost 1 base, and 5 bases lay between the germline ends. The CDR3 DNA reads as TGCAGCGTTGATACGGGCACAGATACGCAGTATTTT. This encodes CSVDTGTDTQYF.

In this sample, this clonotype turned up a few times. The chain has TRBV2 and TRBJ1-1, with D possibly matching TRBD1 (5 bases). The CDR3 totals 13 residues. Trimming left V 5 bases short and J 2 bases short, with 9 bases between. Germline CDR1 SNHLY, CDR2 FYNNEI. Here the CDR3 reads CASSLTANTEAFF. CDR3 DNA sequence: TGTGCCAGCAGTCTGACAGCAAACACTGAAGCTTTCTTT.

This clonotype appeared a few times. The chain employs TRBV7-9 and TRBJ2-1, with D perhaps TRBD2 (6 bases). The CDR3 totals 16 residues. Trimming removed 0 bases at V and 5 bases at J, with 14 bases between. Per the germline V gene, CDR1 is SEHNR and CDR2 is FQNEAQ (reference sequence). DNA for the CDR3: TGTGCCAGCAGCTTAGCCGACGGGGGACGCCACAATGAGCAGTTCTTC. Protein product: CASSLADGGRHNEQFF.

The chain employs TRBV10-3 and TRBJ2-3, with D possibly matching TRBD1 (5 bases). The CDR3 spans 13 residues. V was pared by 6 bases and J by 6 bases, with 13 bases between. Per the germline V gene, CDR1 is ENHRY and CDR2 is SYGVKD. In nucleotides, the CDR3 is TGTGCCATCAGCAAGGACAACCGGGATACGCAGTATTTT. It yields the protein CAISKDNRDTQYF.